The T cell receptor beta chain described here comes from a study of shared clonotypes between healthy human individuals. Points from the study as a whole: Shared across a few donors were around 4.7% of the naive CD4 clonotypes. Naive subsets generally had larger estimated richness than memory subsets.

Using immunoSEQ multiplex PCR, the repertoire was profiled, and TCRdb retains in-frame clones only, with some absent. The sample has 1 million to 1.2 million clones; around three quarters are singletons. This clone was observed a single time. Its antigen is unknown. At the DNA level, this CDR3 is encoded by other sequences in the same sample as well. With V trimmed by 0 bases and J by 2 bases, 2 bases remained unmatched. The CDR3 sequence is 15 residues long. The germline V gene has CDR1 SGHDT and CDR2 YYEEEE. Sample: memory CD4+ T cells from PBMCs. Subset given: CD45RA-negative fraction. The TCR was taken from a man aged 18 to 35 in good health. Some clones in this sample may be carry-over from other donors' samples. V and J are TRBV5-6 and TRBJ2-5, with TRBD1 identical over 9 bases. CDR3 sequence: CASSLETGGQETQYF. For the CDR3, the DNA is TGTGCCAGCAGCTTGGAGACAGGGGGACAAGAGACCCAGTACTTC. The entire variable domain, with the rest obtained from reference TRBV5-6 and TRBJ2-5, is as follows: DAGVTQSPTHLIKTRGQQVTLRCSPKSGHDTVSWYQQALGQGPQFIFQYYEEEERQRGNFPDRFSGHQFPNYSSELNVNALLLGDSALYLCASSLETGGQETQYFGPGTRLLVL.